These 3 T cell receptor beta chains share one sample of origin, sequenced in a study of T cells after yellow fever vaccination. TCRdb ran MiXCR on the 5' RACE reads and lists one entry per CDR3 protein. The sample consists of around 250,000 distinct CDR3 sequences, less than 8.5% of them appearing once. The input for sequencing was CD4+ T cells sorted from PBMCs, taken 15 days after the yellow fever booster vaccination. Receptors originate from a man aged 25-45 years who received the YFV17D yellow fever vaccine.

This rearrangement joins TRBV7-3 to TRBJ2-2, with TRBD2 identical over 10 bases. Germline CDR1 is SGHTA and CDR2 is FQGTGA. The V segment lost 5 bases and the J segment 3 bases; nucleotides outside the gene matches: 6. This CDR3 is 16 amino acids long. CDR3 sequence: CASSTLSGRDTGELFF. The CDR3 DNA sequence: TGTGCCAGCAGCACCCTAAGCGGGAGGGACACCGGGGAGCTGTTTTTT.

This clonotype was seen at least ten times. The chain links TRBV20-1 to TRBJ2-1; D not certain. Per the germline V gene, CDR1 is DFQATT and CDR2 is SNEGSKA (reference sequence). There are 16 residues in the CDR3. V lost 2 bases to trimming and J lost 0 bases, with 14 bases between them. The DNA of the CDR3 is TGCAGTGCTAGACCGCCCTACCTAAGCTCCTACAATGAGCAGTTCTTC. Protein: CSARPPYLSSYNEQFF.

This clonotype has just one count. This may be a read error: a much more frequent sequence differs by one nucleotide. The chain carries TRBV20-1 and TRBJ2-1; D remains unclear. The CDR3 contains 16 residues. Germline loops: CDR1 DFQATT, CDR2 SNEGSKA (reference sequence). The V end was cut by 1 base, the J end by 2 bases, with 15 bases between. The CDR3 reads CSARGSSNFAYNEQFF. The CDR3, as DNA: TGCAGTGCTAGAGGGTCGTCTAACTTCGCCTACAATGAGCAGTTCTTC.